This T cell receptor (beta chain) was sequenced for a study of human versus mouse CDR3 diversity and MHC coevolution. In the study overall: Between about 0.6 x 10^7 and 1.7 x 10^7 valid reads came from each sample. Study-level points and caveats: Some 1.5 million TCR beta clonotypes were estimated for humans, the largest repertoire.

This clone was observed a few times. Antigen unknown. Sequenced by immunoSEQ multiplex PCR; TCRdb stores in-frame clones only, minus some. The sample holds about 83,000 clones, less than 95% seen once. J was trimmed by 7 bases and V by 1 base; bases with no gene match: 3. The CDR3 loop spans 15 amino acids. Germline V CDR1 and CDR2: KGHSH, LQKENI. The receptor was isolated from a person between 25 and 70 years old in good health. The chain recombines TRBV18 with TRBJ1-3, with TRBD1 matching 11 bases. Input material: naive CD4+ T cells from blood. Sample subset: CD45RO-negative CD62L-positive naive CD4 T cells. The CDR3 region is CASSPRTGGMNTIYF. Written as DNA, the CDR3 is TGTGCCAGCTCACCACGGACAGGGGGCATGAACACCATATATTTT. Full variable domain (outside the CDR3, taken from reference TRBV18 and TRBJ1-3): NAGVMQNPRHLVRRRGQEARLRCSPMKGHSHVYWYRQLPEEGLKFMVYLQKENIIDESGMPKERFSAEFPKEGPSILRIQQVVRGDSAAYFCASSPRTGGMNTIYFGEGSWLTVV.